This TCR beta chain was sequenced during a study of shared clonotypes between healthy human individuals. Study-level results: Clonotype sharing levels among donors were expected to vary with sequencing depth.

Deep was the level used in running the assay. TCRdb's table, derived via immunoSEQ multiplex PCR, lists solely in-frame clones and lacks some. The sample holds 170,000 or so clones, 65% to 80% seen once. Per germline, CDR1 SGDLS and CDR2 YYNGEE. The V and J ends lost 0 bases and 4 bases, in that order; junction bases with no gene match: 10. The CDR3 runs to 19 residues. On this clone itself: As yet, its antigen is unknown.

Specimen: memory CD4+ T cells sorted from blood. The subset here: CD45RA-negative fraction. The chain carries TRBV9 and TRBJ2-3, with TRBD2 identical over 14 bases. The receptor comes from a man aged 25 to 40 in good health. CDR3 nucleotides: TGTGCCAGCAGCGTAGGACCAGGGGGACTAGCGGGAGCGGCAGATACGCAGTATTTT. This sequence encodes CASSVGPGGLAGAADTQYF.